The next 21 T cell receptor beta chains were all read from a single sample in a study of shared clonotypes between healthy human individuals. The assay was immunoSEQ multiplex PCR, and TCRdb's table has in-frame clones only and misses some. The table shows roughly 2,300,000 clones, with less than 95% occurring only once. The source material was naive CD4+ T cells from PBMCs. Subset reported: CD45RA+ positively selected. The receptor set was obtained from a man younger than 35 in good health. Some clones in this sample may be carry-over from other donors' samples.

The chain joins TRBV5-1 to TRBJ1-1, with 8 bases identical to TRBD1. V lost 4 bases to trimming and J lost 4 bases; unmatched junction nucleotides: 6. CDR3 length: 14 residues. Per germline, CDR1 SGHRS and CDR2 YFSETQ. The CDR3 sequence is CASSNRGRGTEAFF. CDR3 coding DNA: TGCGCCAGCAGCAACAGGGGGAGAGGCACTGAAGCTTTCTTT.

Regarding this clone: Different DNA sequences within this sample yield the same CDR3. The gene calls are TRBV2 and TRBJ2-7, with D perhaps matching TRBD1 or TRBD2 (5 bases each). CDR3 length equals 13 residues. Trimming pared 6 bases from V and 3 bases from J, leaving 12 bases between. Germline lookup yields CDR1 SNHLY and CDR2 FYNNEI. This chain's CDR3 is CASRRDGFYEQYF. The CDR3 coding sequence is TGTGCCAGCAGAAGGGACGGATTCTACGAGCAGTACTTC. The whole variable domain, filled in from reference TRBV2 and TRBJ2-7, reads EPEVTQTPSHQVTQMGQEVILRCVPISNHLYFYWYRQILGQKVEFLVSFYNNEISEKSEIFDDQFSVERPDGSNFTLKIRSTKLEDSAMYFCASRRDGFYEQYFGPGTRLTVT.

J is TRBJ2-7 and V is TRBV6-1; D is tentatively TRBD1 or TRBD2 (5 bases each). CDR1 and CDR2 from the germline V gene are MNHNS and SASEGT. The CDR3 is made up of 14 amino acids. Deletions cut 4 bases from V and 0 bases from J, with 10 bases between. For the CDR3, the DNA is TGTGCCAGCAGTGTCCGGGACGGCTCCTACGAGCAGTACTTC. Encoded protein: CASSVRDGSYEQYF.

The V gene is TRBV2, the J gene TRBJ1-5; D not certain. The CDR3 loop spans 13 amino acids. The V end lost 6 bases, the J end lost 9 bases, and 15 bases lay between the germline ends. Germline V CDR1 and CDR2: SNHLY, FYNNEI. CDR3 coding DNA: TGTGCCAGCAGCGCCGCGCAGAGCATGCCCCAGCATTTT. Translating it yields CASSAAQSMPQHF.

This chain links TRBV6-6 with TRBJ2-5; no reliable D call. V lost 5 bases and J 2 bases, leaving 12 bases between the germline ends. Looked up from germline, CDR1 is MNHNY and CDR2 is SVGAGI (reference sequence). The CDR3 length is 14 residues. CDR3 bases: TGTGCCAGCAGTCAACAGAGTTTGCAAGAGACCCAGTACTTC. This sequence encodes CASSQQSLQETQYF.

This sequence joins TRBV5-1 and TRBJ2-7; maybe TRBD2 (6 bases). The ends were cut back, 4 bases at V and 7 bases at J, with 18 bases in the middle. The CDR3 sequence is 14 residues long. Germline CDR1 is SGHRS and CDR2 is YFSETQ. The CDR3 is CASSPGGPAAEQYF. The CDR3 DNA sequence: TGCGCCAGCAGCCCCGGGGGACCCGCCGCGGAGCAGTACTTC. Looking up the rest from reference TRBV5-1 and TRBJ2-7 gives the full variable domain: KAGVTQTPRYLIKTRGQQVTLSCSPISGHRSVSWYQQTPGQGLQFLFEYFSETQRNKGNFPGRFSGRQFSNSRSEMNVSTLELGDSALYLCASSPGGPAAEQYFGPGTRLTVT.

The sample holds one count of this clone. The chain is built from TRBV5-8 and TRBJ1-4; 7 bases fit TRBD1. The germline CDR1 and CDR2 sequences are SGHTS and YDEGEE. The V gene end was trimmed by 4 bases and the J gene end by 16 bases; junction bases not matched to a gene: 10. CDR3 length equals 12 residues. The chain's CDR3 is CASSPRDRLPFF. As DNA, the CDR3 is TGTGCCAGCAGCCCCCGGGACAGATTACCGTTTTTT.

Of note for this clone: The sample carries other DNA sequences with the same CDR3. The gene calls are TRBV11-2 and TRBJ2-7; no clear D gene. The germline gives CDR1 SGHAT, CDR2 FQNNGV. This CDR3 contains 12 residues. With 1 base removed from V and 4 bases from J, the gap between germline ends came to 5 bases. The CDR3 spells CASSLAGYEQYF. In nucleotides, the CDR3 is TGTGCCAGCAGCTTAGCGGGTTACGAGCAGTACTTC.

This chain connects TRBV19 to TRBJ1-5, with 8 bases that match TRBD1. V dropped 4 bases and J dropped 7; count of bases not matched to a gene: 15. The CDR3 has 17 residues. Germline lookup yields CDR1 LNHDA and CDR2 SQIVND (reference sequence). CDR3 coding DNA: TGTGCCAGTAGTACAGGGGGCCCTGAGAGGAATTACCAGCCCCAGCATTTT. Its protein product is CASSTGGPERNYQPQHF.

V usage is TRBV6-5 and J usage is TRBJ2-7; D remains ambiguous. This CDR3 is built from 14 residues. Looked up from germline, CDR1 is MNHEY and CDR2 is SVGAGI. With 0 bases removed from V and 3 bases from J, the gap between germline ends came to 9 bases. The chain's CDR3 is CASSYSRGRYEQYF. Written as DNA, the CDR3 is TGTGCCAGCAGTTACTCCCGAGGACGCTACGAGCAGTACTTC.

V is TRBV4-1 and J is TRBJ2-1, with 13 bases fitting TRBD2. V shed 4 bases, J shed 6 bases, and the junction held 6 bases outside the gene matches. CDR1 is MGHRA, CDR2 YSYEKL, per germline. This CDR3 comprises 16 residues. The CDR3 here is CASSRITSGRVNEQFF. Here the CDR3 DNA reads TGCGCCAGCAGCCGCATAACTAGCGGGAGGGTCAATGAGCAGTTCTTC.

V and J are TRBV19 and TRBJ1-2; D may be TRBD1 (5 bases). V lost 7 bases and J 4 bases, leaving 22 bases between the germline ends. The CDR3 is made up of 16 amino acids. The V gene's germline CDR1 is LNHDA and CDR2 SQIVND (reference sequence). The CDR3 DNA follows: TGTGCCAGTACGGTCGGGGCGCCGGGATCGCTCTATGGCTACACCTTC. It encodes CASTVGAPGSLYGYTF.

The chain combines TRBV5-1 with TRBJ1-2; D possibly corresponds to TRBD1 (5 bases). Germline loops: CDR1 SGHRS, CDR2 YFSETQ. The CDR3 extends over 15 amino acids. V lost 0 bases and J lost 0, with 9 bases in between. The CDR3 coding sequence is TGCGCCAGCAGCTTGGAGGGGTTCCCTAACTATGGCTACACCTTC. It is translated as CASSLEGFPNYGYTF.

J is TRBJ2-5 and V is TRBV7-7; a weak D match, TRBD2 (6 bases). The CDR3 totals 14 residues. The germline V gene encodes CDR1 SSHAT and CDR2 FNYEAQ (reference sequence). V gave up 9 bases and J gave up 4 bases, with 18 bases separating them. In DNA form, the CDR3 reads TGTGCCAGTACCGGGACTTCTTTGGGAGAGACCCAGTACTTC. Amino acid sequence: CASTGTSLGETQYF.

This chain uses TRBV29-1 with TRBJ2-7; D is undetermined. CDR3 length: 11 amino acids. Trimming removed 3 bases at V and 3 bases at J, with 6 bases between. Germline V gene data show CDR1 as SQVTM and CDR2 as ANQGSEA. For the CDR3, the DNA is TGCAGCGTTGATCTGGACTACGAGCAGTACTTC. It codes for CSVDLDYEQYF.

This chain connects TRBV30 to TRBJ2-7; no clear D. CDR3 length: 13 amino acids. The germline V and J ends were trimmed by 3 bases and 0 bases, with 9 bases remaining between them. Per germline, CDR1 GTSNPN and CDR2 SVGIG (reference sequence). DNA of the CDR3: TGTGCCTGGAGAGTCGGTAGCTCCTACGAGCAGTACTTC. Amino acid sequence: CAWRVGSSYEQYF.

The rearrangement uses TRBV19 and TRBJ2-1, with D possibly matching TRBD2 (6 bases). Germline V gene lookup returns CDR1 LNHDA and CDR2 SQIVND (reference sequence). The V and J ends lost 9 bases and 4 bases respectively, with 13 bases between them. The CDR3 covers 13 residues. CDR3 amino acids: CASGDFEYNEQFF. The CDR3 DNA sequence: TGTGCCAGCGGGGACTTTGAGTACAATGAGCAGTTCTTC.

The chain recombines TRBV5-4 with TRBJ2-2, with 16 bases that match TRBD2. The V gene's germline CDR1 is SGHNT and CDR2 YYREEE (reference sequence). This CDR3 contains 16 residues. Trimming cost V 4 bases and J 7 bases; bases outside gene matches: 4. Here the CDR3 reads CASSPGTSGRVGELFF. The CDR3 DNA follows: TGTGCCAGCAGCCCCGGGACTAGCGGGAGGGTCGGGGAGCTGTTTTTT. The complete variable domain, with remaining parts taken from reference TRBV5-4 and TRBJ2-2, reads ETGVTQSPTHLIKTRGQQVTLRCSSQSGHNTVSWYQQALGQGPQFIFQYYREEENGRGNFPPRFSGLQFPNYSSELNVNALELDDSALYLCASSPGTSGRVGELFFGEGSRLTVL.

The chain couples TRBV10-1 to TRBJ2-1; a possible D gene is TRBD1 (6 bases). V was trimmed by 8 bases and J by 0 bases, leaving 8 bases between them. The CDR3 is 13 residues long. Per germline, CDR1 WNHNN and CDR2 SYGVQD (reference sequence). CDR3 DNA sequence: TGCGCCAGCGGGGACAACTCCTACAATGAGCAGTTCTTC. It specifies CASGDNSYNEQFF.

The chain is built from TRBV5-1 and TRBJ1-1; D remains ambiguous. CDR3 length: 14 residues. Germline V CDR1 and CDR2: SGHRS, YFSETQ. Trimming took off 0 bases at V and 1 base at J, with 7 bases between the two ends. CDR3 protein: CASSLEQRNTEAFF. For the CDR3, the DNA is TGCGCCAGCAGCTTGGAGCAGCGGAACACTGAAGCTTTCTTT.

The V call is TRBV7-2, the J call TRBJ1-5; D gene ambiguous. The CDR3 runs 17 residues. Germline V gene lookup returns CDR1 SGHTA and CDR2 FQGNSA. Trimming pared 5 bases from V and 1 base from J, leaving 18 bases between. CDR3 sequence (DNA): TGTGCCAGCAGCGGGGTTTTTTGGTCGGGGAGCAATCAGCCCCAGCATTTT. This translates into CASSGVFWSGSNQPQHF.